This T cell receptor (beta chain) derives from a study of identical twins. Comments on this clonotype: As yet, its antigen is unknown.

The junction had 3 bases not matched to a gene; V was cut back by 6 bases and J by 1 base. CDR3 length equals 14 residues. Overall study findings and caveats: Sequences that were out-of-frame, alpha and twin-shared displayed an excess of low generation probability. Compared with models, monozygotic twins showed more out-of-frame TCR alpha sharing.

From the 5' RACE reads, TCRdb called clonotypes with MiXCR, one entry per CDR3 protein. Altogether around 280,000 distinct CDR3 sequences are present, under 9.5% being singletons, with the ten largest covering less than 2.5%. The sample also formed part of further work on yellow fever vaccine responses in identical twins.

Material for sequencing was memory (CD45RO+) T cells sorted from blood. V usage is TRBV12-3 or TRBV12-4 and J usage is TRBJ2-5; 9 nucleotides align to TRBD2. This clonotype was obtained from a woman between 18 and 29 years old in good health. CDR3 in amino acids: CASRLGLAQETQYF. Written as DNA, the CDR3 is TGTGCCAGCAGGCTGGGACTAGCCCAAGAGACCCAGTACTTC.